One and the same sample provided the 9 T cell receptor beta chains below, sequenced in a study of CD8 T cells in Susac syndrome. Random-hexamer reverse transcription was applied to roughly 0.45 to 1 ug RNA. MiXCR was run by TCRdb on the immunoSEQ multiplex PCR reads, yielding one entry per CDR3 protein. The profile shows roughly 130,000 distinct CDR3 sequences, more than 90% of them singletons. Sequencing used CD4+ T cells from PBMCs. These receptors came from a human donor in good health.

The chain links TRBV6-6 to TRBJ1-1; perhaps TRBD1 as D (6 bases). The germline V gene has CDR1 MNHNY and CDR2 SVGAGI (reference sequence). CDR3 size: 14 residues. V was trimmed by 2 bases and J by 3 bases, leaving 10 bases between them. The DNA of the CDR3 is TGTGCCAGCAGTTACAGGGGGAGGGACACTGAAGCTTTCTTT. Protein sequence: CASSYRGRDTEAFF.

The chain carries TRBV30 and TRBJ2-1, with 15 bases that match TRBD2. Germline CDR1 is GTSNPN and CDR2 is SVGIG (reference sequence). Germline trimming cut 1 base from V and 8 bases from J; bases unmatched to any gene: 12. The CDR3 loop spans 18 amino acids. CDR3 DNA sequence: TGTGCCTGGAGTGGCGACTCGCCGGGACTAGCGGGAGGTGATGAGCAGTTCTTC. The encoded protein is CAWSGDSPGLAGGDEQFF.

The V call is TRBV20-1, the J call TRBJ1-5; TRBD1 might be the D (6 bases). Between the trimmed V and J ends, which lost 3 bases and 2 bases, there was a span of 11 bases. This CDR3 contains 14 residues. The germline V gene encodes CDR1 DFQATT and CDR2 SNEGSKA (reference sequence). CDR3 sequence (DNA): TGCAGTGCTAGGAACAGGGAGGGCAATCAGCCCCAGCATTTT. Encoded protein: CSARNREGNQPQHF.

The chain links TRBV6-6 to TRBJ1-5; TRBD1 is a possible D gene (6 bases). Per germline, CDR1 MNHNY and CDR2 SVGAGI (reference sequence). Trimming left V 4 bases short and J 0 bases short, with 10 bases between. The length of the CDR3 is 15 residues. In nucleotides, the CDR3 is TGTGCCAGCAGTTGGGGACACCTTAGCAATCAGCCCCAGCATTTT. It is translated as CASSWGHLSNQPQHF.

In DNA, the CDR3 is TGCGCCAGCAGCCAAGCCGGACAGGGGAACGGAAAACTGTTTTTT. Translation gives CASSQAGQGNGKLFF. This chain connects TRBV4-1 to TRBJ1-4; 9 bases map to TRBD1. The J segment lost 10 bases and the V segment lost 1 base, leaving 7 bases of the junction unmatched. The germline V gene encodes CDR1 MGHRA and CDR2 YSYEKL. This CDR3 has 15 amino acids.

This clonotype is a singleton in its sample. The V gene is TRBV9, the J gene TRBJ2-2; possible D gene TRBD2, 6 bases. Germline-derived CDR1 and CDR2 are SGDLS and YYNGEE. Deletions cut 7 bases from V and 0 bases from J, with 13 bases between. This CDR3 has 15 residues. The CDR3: CASAPGLANTGELFF. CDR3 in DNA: TGTGCCAGCGCCCCGGGACTTGCGAACACCGGGGAGCTGTTTTTT. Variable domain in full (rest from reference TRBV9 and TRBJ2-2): DSGVTQTPKHLITATGQRVTLRCSPRSGDLSVYWYQQSLDQGLQFLIQYYNGEERAKGNILERFSAQQFPDLHSELNLSSLELGDSALYFCASAPGLANTGELFFGEGSRLTVL.

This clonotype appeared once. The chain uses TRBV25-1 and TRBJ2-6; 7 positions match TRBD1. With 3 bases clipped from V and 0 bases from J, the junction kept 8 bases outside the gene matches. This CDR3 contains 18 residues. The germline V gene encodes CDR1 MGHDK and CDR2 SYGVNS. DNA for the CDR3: TGTGCCAGCAGTGAGTTCCCGGACAGGAACTCTGGGGCCAACGTCCTGACTTTC. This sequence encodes CASSEFPDRNSGANVLTF.

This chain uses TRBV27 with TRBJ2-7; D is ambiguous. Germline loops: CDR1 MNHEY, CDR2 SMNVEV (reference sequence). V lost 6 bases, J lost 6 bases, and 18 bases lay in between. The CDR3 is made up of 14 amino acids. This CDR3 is CASSLARLLSEQYF. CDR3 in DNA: TGTGCCAGCAGCTTAGCTCGCCTTCTTTCCGAGCAGTACTTC.

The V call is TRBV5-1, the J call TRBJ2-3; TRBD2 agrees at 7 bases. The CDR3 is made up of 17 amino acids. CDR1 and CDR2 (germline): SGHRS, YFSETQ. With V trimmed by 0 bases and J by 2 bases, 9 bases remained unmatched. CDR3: CASSLDPSGLSTDTQYF. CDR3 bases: TGCGCCAGCAGCTTGGACCCATCGGGACTATCCACAGATACGCAGTATTTT. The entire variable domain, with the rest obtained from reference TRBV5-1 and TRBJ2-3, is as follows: KAGVTQTPRYLIKTRGQQVTLSCSPISGHRSVSWYQQTPGQGLQFLFEYFSETQRNKGNFPGRFSGRQFSNSRSEMNVSTLELGDSALYLCASSLDPSGLSTDTQYFGPGTRLTVL.